These T cell receptor beta chains were read from a single sample in a study of blood T cell repertoires in COVID-19. Data came from immunoSEQ multiplex PCR; TCRdb stores just in-frame clones and leaves some out. The sample holds 270,000 or so clones, approximately 80% seen once. Sequenced input: peripheral blood. All receptors come from a woman aged 55-70 years with active or convalescent COVID-19. The CDR3 runs from the conserved cysteine through the conserved F or W. D genes are given only for firm matches. Rows may omit the clone size; those that give it use once, few, many or a size class.

j_gene	d_gene	v_gene	abundance	CDR3aa	CDR3nt
TRBJ2-4	NA	TRBV28	NA	CASSPGVDQYF	TGTGCCAGCAGCCCGGGAGTAGATCAGTACTTC
TRBJ2-3	NA	TRBV15	NA	CATSRDYGTQYF	TGTGCCACCAGCAGAGACTATGGTACGCAGTATTTT
TRBJ2-2	NA	TRBV7-2	NA	CASSVGGGARTGELFF	TGTGCCAGCAGCGTAGGTGGGGGCGCTCGAACCGGGGAGCTGTTTTTT
TRBJ1-6	NA	TRBV9	NA	CASSVDGGSSYNSPLHF	TGTGCCAGCAGCGTGGACGGGGGTAGCTCCTATAATTCACCCCTCCACTTT
TRBJ2-1	TRBD2	TRBV13	NA	CASSRIPGLAGSNEQFF	TGTGCCAGCAGCCGAATACCGGGACTAGCGGGGAGCAATGAGCAGTTCTTC
TRBJ1-4	TRBD1	TRBV7-9	few	CASSLLTGTSEKLFF	TGTGCCAGCAGCTTGCTGACAGGGACCTCTGAAAAACTGTTTTTT
TRBJ1-3	NA	TRBV7-9	once	CASSLRSSGNTIYF	TGTGCCAGCAGCCTCCGCAGCTCTGGAAACACCATATATTTT
TRBJ1-1	NA	TRBV3-1/TRBV3-2	NA	CASSQEGGRSEAFF	TGTGCCAGCAGCCAAGAGGGGGGTCGGTCTGAAGCTTTCTTT
TRBJ2-6	TRBD1	TRBV9	NA	CASSVPRIPDRAGANVLTF	TGTGCCAGCAGCGTACCGAGAATACCGGACAGGGCTGGGGCCAACGTCCTGACTTTC
TRBJ2-7	NA	TRBV28	NA	CASRTMTPSQNEQYF	TGTGCCAGCAGGACCATGACCCCCTCACAGAACGAGCAGTACTTC
TRBJ2-2	TRBD1	TRBV19	once	CASSPRGRGTGELFF	TGTGCCAGTAGTCCCAGGGGGCGAGGCACCGGGGAGCTGTTTTTT
TRBJ2-1	TRBD2	TRBV20-1	NA	CSASRRGGGLYNEQFF	TGCAGTGCTAGTCGGCGCGGGGGGGGCCTCTACAATGAGCAGTTCTTC
TRBJ1-2	NA	TRBV5-1	NA	CASSLGRRSGSYGYTF	TGCGCCAGCAGCTTGGGCAGGAGGTCAGGATCCTATGGCTACACCTTC
TRBJ2-5	TRBD2	TRBV6-6	few	CATTLLAGGTETQYF	TGTGCCACAACCCTTTTGGCGGGGGGTACAGAGACCCAGTACTTC
TRBJ1-3	NA	TRBV2	NA	CASSGAAGNTIYF	TGTGCCAGCAGTGGGGCAGCTGGAAACACCATATATTTT
TRBJ2-7	NA	TRBV29-1	NA	CSVVWANSYEQYF	TGCAGCGTTGTTTGGGCTAACTCCTACGAGCAGTACTTC
TRBJ2-1	TRBD1	TRBV2	NA	CASRGDRGLMNEQFF	TGTGCCAGCAGAGGGGACAGGGGGCTAATGAATGAGCAGTTCTTC
TRBJ2-7	NA	TRBV18	NA	CASSPRDLYYEQYF	TGTGCCAGCTCACCCCGGGACTTATACTACGAGCAGTACTTC
TRBJ2-7	NA	TRBV6-5	NA	CASRSQGYEQYF	TGTGCCAGCAGAAGCCAGGGATACGAGCAGTACTTC
TRBJ1-2	NA	TRBV9	NA	CASSVGQVTNYGYTF	TGTGCCAGCAGCGTAGGCCAGGTAACTAACTATGGCTACACCTTC
TRBJ1-2	TRBD1	TRBV29-1	many	CSAAQGANYGYTF	TGCAGCGCCGCACAGGGGGCCAACTATGGCTACACCTTC
TRBJ2-1	NA	TRBV5-1	NA	CASSLVGREYNEQFF	TGCGCCAGCAGCTTAGTCGGCAGGGAATACAATGAGCAGTTCTTC